Given below is one T cell receptor beta chain in context. With 0 bases removed from V and 7 bases from J, the gap between germline ends came to 10 bases. There are 14 residues in the CDR3. Looked up from germline, CDR1 is LGHNA and CDR2 is YNFKEQ. This sample was taken from a study of blood T cell repertoires in COVID-19. Source study methods: Amplification with reference gene primers provided the estimates of nucleated cell counts. TCRdb's table, derived via immunoSEQ multiplex PCR, lists solely in-frame clones and lacks some. D and trimming were read from the DNA, whereas the V and J calls and clone size are those reported in that table. The table includes about 60,000 clones, roughly four fifths detected once.

The sequence came from a man between 60 and 70 years old with acute or convalescent COVID-19. The chain joins TRBV4-2 to TRBJ1-5; D is unresolved. What was sequenced was peripheral blood. The CDR3 reads CASSQEGVGQPQHF. The CDR3 nucleotides are TGTGCCAGCAGCCAAGAGGGAGTCGGGCAGCCCCAGCATTTT.